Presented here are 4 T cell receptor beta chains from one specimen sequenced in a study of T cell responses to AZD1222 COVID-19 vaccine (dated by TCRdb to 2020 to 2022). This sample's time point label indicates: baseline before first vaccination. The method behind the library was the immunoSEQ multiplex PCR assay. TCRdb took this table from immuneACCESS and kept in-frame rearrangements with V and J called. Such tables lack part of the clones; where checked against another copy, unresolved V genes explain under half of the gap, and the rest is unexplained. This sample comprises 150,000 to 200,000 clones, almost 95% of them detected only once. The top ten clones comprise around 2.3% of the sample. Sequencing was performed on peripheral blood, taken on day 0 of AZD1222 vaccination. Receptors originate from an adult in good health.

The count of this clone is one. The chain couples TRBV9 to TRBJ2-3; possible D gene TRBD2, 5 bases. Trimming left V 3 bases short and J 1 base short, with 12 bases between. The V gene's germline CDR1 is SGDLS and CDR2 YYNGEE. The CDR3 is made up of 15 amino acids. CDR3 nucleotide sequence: TGTGCCAGCAGCGGTAGCGATTGGGGCACAGATACGCAGTATTTT. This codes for CASSGSDWGTDTQYF.

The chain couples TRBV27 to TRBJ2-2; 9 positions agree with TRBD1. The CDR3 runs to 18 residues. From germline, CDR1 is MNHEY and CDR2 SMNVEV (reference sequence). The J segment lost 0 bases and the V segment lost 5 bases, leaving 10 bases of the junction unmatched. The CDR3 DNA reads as TGTGCCAGCAGTCTACCCCCGGACAGGGGCTCGAACACCGGGGAGCTGTTTTTT. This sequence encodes CASSLPPDRGSNTGELFF.

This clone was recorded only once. The CDR3 spells CASSARGNTIYF. The CDR3 nucleotides read TGTGCCAGTAGTGCGCGTGGAAACACCATATATTTT. The chain uses TRBV19 and TRBJ1-3; D is uncertain. Germline loops: CDR1 LNHDA, CDR2 SQIVND (reference sequence). V was clipped by 5 bases and J by 3 bases, with 5 bases between them. CDR3 length: 12 amino acids.

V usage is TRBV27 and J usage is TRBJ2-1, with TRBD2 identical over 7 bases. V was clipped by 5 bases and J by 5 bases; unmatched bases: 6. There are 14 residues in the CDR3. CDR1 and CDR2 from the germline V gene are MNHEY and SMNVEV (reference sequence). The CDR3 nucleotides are TGTGCCAGCAGTCTCGGGACTACCGACAATGAGCAGTTCTTC. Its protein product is CASSLGTTDNEQFF.